One and the same sample provided the 14 T cell receptor beta chains below, sequenced in a study of cytomegalovirus exposure and HLA in healthy donors. The PCR was carried out with 60 Vbeta primers and 13 Jbeta primers. Profiled with immunoSEQ multiplex PCR; TCRdb holds only in-frame clones, not every one. The repertoire consists of around 160,000 clones, with around 80% occurring once and the leading ten covering over 1.1%. The source material was PBMCs. The source of these receptors is a male donor in good health and CMV-seronegative.

The rearrangement uses TRBV5-1 and TRBJ2-5, with 8 bases aligning to TRBD1. Germline CDR1 is SGHRS and CDR2 is YFSETQ. The CDR3 is made up of 15 amino acids. The junction had 5 bases not matched to a gene; V was cut back by 3 bases and J by 1 base. In DNA form, the CDR3 reads TGCGCCAGCAGCTGGGGAACAGGGGGCCAAGAGACCCAGTACTTC. This sequence encodes CASSWGTGGQETQYF. The full variable domain, in which reference TRBV5-1 and TRBJ2-5 provide the parts outside the CDR3, is KAGVTQTPRYLIKTRGQQVTLSCSPISGHRSVSWYQQTPGQGLQFLFEYFSETQRNKGNFPGRFSGRQFSNSRSEMNVSTLELGDSALYLCASSWGTGGQETQYFGPGTRLLVL.

The V gene is TRBV25-1, the J gene TRBJ2-2, with 8 positions matching TRBD2. V dropped 6 bases and J dropped 3; count of bases not matched to a gene: 3. The CDR3 spans 14 residues. The germline V gene encodes CDR1 MGHDK and CDR2 SYGVNS. The CDR3 sequence: CASRRGADTGELFF. Here the CDR3 DNA reads TGTGCCAGCAGGCGGGGGGCAGACACCGGGGAGCTGTTTTTT.

A note on this clone: Likely a read error: the CDR3 ends without its conserved phenylalanine or tryptophan. The chain links TRBV4-2 to TRBJ2-4, with 8 bases identical to TRBD2. CDR3 size: 18 residues. With 0 bases clipped from V and 2 bases from J, the junction kept 9 bases outside the gene matches. CDR1 is LGHNA, CDR2 YNFKEQ, per germline. CDR3 sequence reads: CASSQDLVGGGSKNIQYL. CDR3 DNA: TGTGCCAGCAGCCAAGATCTTGTGGGCGGGGGGTCCAAAAACATTCAGTACCTC.

The table lists this clone with a few counts. V usage is TRBV4-2 and J usage is TRBJ2-5, with D hard to call. This CDR3 contains 15 residues. Trimming pared 0 bases from V and 4 bases from J, leaving 12 bases between. Per the germline V gene, CDR1 is LGHNA and CDR2 is YNFKEQ. DNA of the CDR3: TGTGCCAGCAGCCAAGACACCGCTCCGGGAGAGACCCAGTACTTC. As protein: CASSQDTAPGETQYF.

The gene calls are TRBV27 and TRBJ1-1; tentatively, D is TRBD1 (6 bases). There are 14 residues in the CDR3. V lost 4 bases to trimming and J lost 8 bases, with 17 bases between them. Germline CDR1 is MNHEY and CDR2 is SMNVEV (reference sequence). The CDR3 protein is CASSSPMGGREAFF. The CDR3 DNA reads as TGTGCCAGCAGTTCCCCCATGGGGGGGCGCGAAGCTTTCTTT.

This chain uses TRBV7-6 with TRBJ2-2, with 14 bases identical to TRBD2. Germline V CDR1 and CDR2: SGHVS, FNYEAQ. V was pared by 3 bases and J by 0 bases, with 12 bases of the junction left unmatched. This CDR3 spans 21 amino acids. The CDR3 DNA is TGTGCCAGCAGCTTCTCTTCCGGGACTAGCGGGAGTCCCGCGAACACCGGGGAGCTGTTTTTT. This encodes CASSFSSGTSGSPANTGELFF.

V is TRBV2 and J is TRBJ2-1; D perhaps matches TRBD1 (7 bases). This CDR3 has 14 amino acids. CDR1 and CDR2 (germline): SNHLY, FYNNEI. V lost 4 bases and J lost 3, with 10 bases in between. CDR3 residues: CASSAQGGYNEQFF. The CDR3 DNA reads as TGTGCCAGCAGTGCTCAGGGGGGCTACAATGAGCAGTTCTTC.

This clone was recorded a few times. The chain uses TRBV6-5 and TRBJ1-1; D is uncertain. Between the trimmed V and J ends, which lost 2 bases and 0 bases, there was a span of 4 bases. The CDR3 extends over 13 amino acids. Germline V lookup: CDR1 MNHEY, CDR2 SVGAGI. The DNA of the CDR3 is TGTGCCAGCAGTTACCAGATGAACACTGAAGCTTTCTTT. It specifies CASSYQMNTEAFF.

This chain connects TRBV30 to TRBJ2-7, with 16 bases lining up with TRBD2. Germline V lookup: CDR1 GTSNPN, CDR2 SVGIG (reference sequence). V shed 8 bases, J shed 6 bases, and the junction held 16 bases outside the gene matches. CDR3 length equals 17 residues. The CDR3 DNA reads as TGTGCCAGGGGCGGCACGGGGACTAGCGGGAGGGCCTTCGAGCAGTACTTC. This translates into CARGGTGTSGRAFEQYF. The full variable domain, completed using reference TRBV30 and TRBJ2-7, is SQTIHQWPATLVQPVGSPLSLECTVEGTSNPNLYWYRQAAGRGLQLLFYSVGIGQISSEVPQNLSASRPQDRQFILSSKKLLLSDSGFYLCARGGTGTSGRAFEQYFGPGTRLTVT.

The rearrangement joins TRBV7-2 to TRBJ2-3; weak D call: TRBD2 (6 bases). This CDR3 region has 18 residues. The germline V gene encodes CDR1 SGHTA and CDR2 FQGNSA. V was clipped by 1 base and J by 10 bases, with 27 bases between them. In nucleotides, the CDR3 is TGTGCCAGCAGCTTAGTGTCAGGATCCGGGGGTCCCACAGGATCGCAGTATTTT. Protein: CASSLVSGSGGPTGSQYF. The whole variable domain, remainder taken from reference TRBV7-2 and TRBJ2-3, is GAGVSQSPSNKVTEKGKDVELRCDPISGHTALYWYRQSLGQGLEFLIYFQGNSAPDKSGLPSDRFSAERTGGSVSTLTIQRTQQEDSAVYLCASSLVSGSGGPTGSQYFGPGTRLTVL.

The V gene is TRBV25-1, the J gene TRBJ2-2, with a tentative D call TRBD2 (5 bases). CDR1 is MGHDK and CDR2 is SYGVNS in the germline V gene. This CDR3 spans 15 amino acids. V lost 4 bases and J 3 bases, leaving 12 bases between the germline ends. The CDR3 DNA reads as TGTGCCAGCAGTGGGCTGGACGGGGACACCGGGGAGCTGTTTTTT. This codes for CASSGLDGDTGELFF. Variable domain in full (rest from reference TRBV25-1 and TRBJ2-2): EADIYQTPRYLVIGTGKKITLECSQTMGHDKMYWYQQDPGMELHLIHYSYGVNSTEKGDLSSESTVSRIRTEHFPLTLESARPSHTSQYLCASSGLDGDTGELFFGEGSRLTVL.

V gene TRBV10-3 combines with J gene TRBJ2-7, with 13 bases matching TRBD2. Germline values: CDR1 ENHRY, CDR2 SYGVKD. The CDR3 sequence is 14 residues long. The junction had 8 bases not matched to a gene; V was cut back by 10 bases and J by 5 bases. In nucleotides, the CDR3 is TGTGCCACCTTGGCCGGGACTAGCGGGGACGAGCAGTACTTC. It yields the protein CATLAGTSGDEQYF.

The chain recombines TRBV28 with TRBJ2-2; D gene ambiguous. Germline CDR1 reads MDHEN; CDR2 reads SYDVKM. This CDR3 comprises 12 residues. Deletions cut 5 bases from V and 2 bases from J, with 3 bases between. The CDR3 sequence: CASSLNTGELFF. CDR3 coding DNA: TGTGCCAGCAGTCTAAACACCGGGGAGCTGTTTTTT.

The gene calls are TRBV7-3 and TRBJ2-5, with 8 bases fitting TRBD2. CDR3 length: 14 residues. V trimming: 5 bases; J trimming: 3 bases; junction bases outside the gene matches: 5. Germline values: CDR1 SGHTA, CDR2 FQGTGA. The CDR3 DNA reads as TGTGCCAGCAGCCTGACTAGCGTTGAAGAGACCCAGTACTTC. This translates into CASSLTSVEETQYF.